The present entry profiles one TCR beta chain with its context. Combining a sample-barcoded 5' primer with a J-beta primer mix, a second PCR ran for roughly 6 to 12 cycles. TCRdb recomputed calls from the 5' RACE reads with MiXCR, one row per CDR3 protein. The sample has 1.5 million to 2 million distinct CDR3 sequences, around half seen once. The record originates from a study of blood T cells in healthy people across ages. The ends lost 7 bases at V and 2 bases at J; junction bases unmatched: 5. CDR1 and CDR2 (germline): SQVTM, ANQGSEA. There are 13 residues in the CDR3. Sample: blood. The chain combines TRBV29-1 with TRBJ1-5, with 7 bases identical to TRBD1. This clonotype originated in a woman in her forties in good health. In DNA, the CDR3 is TGCAGCGCGGCCGGGACAGGCAATCAGCCCCAGCATTTT. This codes for CSAAGTGNQPQHF.